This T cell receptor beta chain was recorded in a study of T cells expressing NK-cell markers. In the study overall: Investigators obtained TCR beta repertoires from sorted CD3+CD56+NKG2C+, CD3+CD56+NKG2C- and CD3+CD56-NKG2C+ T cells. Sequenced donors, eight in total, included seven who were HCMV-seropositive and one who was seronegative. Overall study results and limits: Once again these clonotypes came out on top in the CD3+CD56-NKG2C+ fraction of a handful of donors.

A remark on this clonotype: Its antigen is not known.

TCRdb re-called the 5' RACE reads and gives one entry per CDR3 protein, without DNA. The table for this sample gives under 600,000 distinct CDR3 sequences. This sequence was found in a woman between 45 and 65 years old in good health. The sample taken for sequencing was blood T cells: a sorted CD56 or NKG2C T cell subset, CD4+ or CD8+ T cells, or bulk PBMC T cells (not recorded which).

This CDR3 reads CAIHSGGTEAFF. The chain links TRBV10-3 to TRBJ1-1. The CDR3 runs 12 residues. Per the germline V gene, CDR1 is ENHRY and CDR2 is SYGVKD.